These 27 T cell receptor beta chains were sequenced from one sample in a study of T cell responses to AZD1222 COVID-19 vaccine (TCRdb year 2021). The sample's time point label is to be understood as: baseline before first vaccination. The library was produced with the immunoSEQ multiplex PCR assay. TCRdb took this table from immuneACCESS and kept in-frame rearrangements with V and J called. Such tables lack part of the clones; where checked against another copy, unresolved V genes explain under half of the gap, and the rest is unexplained. Counted in this sample were fewer than 200,000 clones; 92% of them appeared once. The ten largest clones capture roughly 1.6% of the sample. Material: peripheral blood, obtained on day 0 of AZD1222 vaccination. Receptors were obtained from an adult in good health.

This sequence joins TRBV6-2 or TRBV6-3 and TRBJ1-5, with a possible D match to TRBD1 (5 bases). V lost 2 bases, J lost 0 bases, and 5 bases lay in between. The CDR3 is 14 amino acids. The germline CDR1 and CDR2 sequences are MNHEY and SVGEGT. In nucleotides, the CDR3 is TGTGCCAGCAGTTACGGGACTAGCAATCAGCCCCAGCATTTT. Amino acids: CASSYGTSNQPQHF.

The rearrangement uses TRBV4-1 and TRBJ1-5, with D hard to call. The germline V gene has CDR1 MGHRA and CDR2 YSYEKL. The V gene lost 0 bases and the J gene lost 0 bases, with 21 bases spanning the gap. The CDR3 loop spans 20 amino acids. The CDR3 sequence: CASSQDAAGRTSYSNQPQHF. CDR3 DNA: TGCGCCAGCAGCCAAGATGCTGCGGGCAGAACCTCTTATAGCAATCAGCCCCAGCATTTT.

The rearrangement uses TRBV6-6 and TRBJ1-1; 12 bases are a match to TRBD1. This CDR3 has 17 amino acids. J gave up 1 base and V 5 bases, and 8 bases lay outside the gene matches. CDR1 and CDR2 (germline): MNHNY, SVGAGI (reference sequence). In nucleotides, the CDR3 is TGTGCCAGCAGTCCCGGGACAGGGGGCTTTGGGAACACTGAAGCTTTCTTT. Encoded protein: CASSPGTGGFGNTEAFF.

As regards this clone: The sample carries other DNA sequences with the same CDR3. The rearrangement links TRBV6-5 to TRBJ1-1; no reliable D call. V was pared by 0 bases and J by 3 bases, with 11 bases between. Germline V CDR1 and CDR2: MNHEY, SVGAGI. CDR3 size: 15 residues. The CDR3 here is CASSYSTMGHTEAFF. CDR3 DNA: TGTGCCAGCAGTTACTCGACAATGGGCCACACTGAAGCTTTCTTT.

CDR3 coding DNA: TGTGCCAGCAGCTGGGGGAGCTCCTATAATTCACCCCTCCACTTT. Its translation: CASSWGSSYNSPLHF. The chain uses TRBV5-4 and TRBJ1-6, with D possibly TRBD1 on 5 matching bases. The V and J ends lost 3 bases and 0 bases respectively, with 7 bases between them. This CDR3 has 15 amino acids. Looked up from germline, CDR1 is SGHNT and CDR2 is YYREEE (reference sequence).

The chain combines TRBV6-5 with TRBJ1-5; D is possibly TRBD1 (5 bases). Germline CDR1 is MNHEY and CDR2 is SVGAGI. V was clipped by 0 bases and J by 1 base, with 7 bases between them. There are 15 residues in the CDR3. The CDR3 DNA reads as TGTGCCAGCAGTTACTCGCCAGGGAGCAATCAGCCCCAGCATTTT. Translating gives CASSYSPGSNQPQHF.

The chain recombines TRBV19 with TRBJ2-7; TRBD1 might be the D (6 bases). Trimming left V 7 bases short and J 5 bases short, with 15 bases between. The CDR3 is 13 residues long. CDR1 is LNHDA, CDR2 SQIVND, per germline (reference sequence). CDR3 region: CASTDYQGNEQYF. CDR3 nucleotides: TGTGCCAGTACCGACTATCAGGGGAACGAGCAGTACTTC.

The chain couples TRBV30 to TRBJ1-4; D remains ambiguous. Germline V gene data show CDR1 as GTSNPN and CDR2 as SVGIG (reference sequence). Trimming took off 1 base at V and 7 bases at J, with 10 bases between the two ends. The CDR3 is 13 residues long. The CDR3 coding sequence is TGTGCCTGGAGTGCCGGGATTGGTGAAAAACTGTTTTTT. Translation gives CAWSAGIGEKLFF.

The chain combines TRBV6-2 or TRBV6-3 with TRBJ2-3; D perhaps matches TRBD1 (5 bases). V was cut by 4 bases and J by 1 base, with 15 bases left in between. Germline CDR1 MNHEY, CDR2 SVGEGT. CDR3 size: 16 residues. CDR3 sequence: CASSSVKGQRTDTQYF. Written as DNA, the CDR3 is TGTGCCAGCAGTTCAGTTAAGGGGCAACGCACAGATACGCAGTATTTT.

The chain has TRBV14 and TRBJ1-2, with no clear D. Germline CDR1 SGHDN, CDR2 FVKESK. CDR3 length equals 13 residues. The V end lost 1 base, the J end lost 7 bases, and 10 bases lay between the germline ends. The CDR3 reads CASSQVGYRGYTF. The CDR3 DNA is TGTGCCAGCAGCCAAGTGGGTTATCGTGGCTACACCTTC.

This chain connects TRBV7-9 to TRBJ2-3; 8 bases fit TRBD2. Germline V gene lookup returns CDR1 SEHNR and CDR2 FQNEAQ (reference sequence). The CDR3 has 17 amino acids. The V gene end was trimmed by 5 bases and the J gene end by 4 bases; junction bases not matched to a gene: 14. The CDR3 nucleotides read TGTGCCAGCAGCCCAAGAGCGTCGGGAGGGGCGTCAGATACGCAGTATTTT. Its translation is CASSPRASGGASDTQYF.

The chain is built from TRBV30 and TRBJ1-3; 11 positions match TRBD1. Looked up from germline, CDR1 is GTSNPN and CDR2 is SVGIG (reference sequence). J was trimmed by 8 bases and V by 2 bases; bases with no gene match: 5. There are 14 residues in the CDR3. The CDR3 here is CAWSKGTGGDTIYF. CDR3 in DNA: TGTGCCTGGAGTAAGGGGACAGGGGGAGACACCATATATTTT.

The chain joins TRBV6-5 to TRBJ2-7; D gene unclear. Germline assignment: CDR1 MNHEY and CDR2 SVGAGI. The CDR3 length is 12 residues. V lost 4 bases to trimming and J lost 1 base, with 5 bases between them. CDR3 amino acids: CASSFSSYEQYF. CDR3 coding DNA: TGTGCCAGCAGTTTTTCGTCCTACGAGCAGTACTTC.

The rearrangement uses TRBV5-5 and TRBJ1-1; D is unclear. Trimming removed 0 bases from V and 3 bases from J, with 9 bases in between. Germline CDR1 is SGHKS and CDR2 is YYEKEE (reference sequence). This CDR3 comprises 14 residues. The CDR3 nucleotides are TGTGCCAGCAGCTTGGATGTATTAGACACTGAAGCTTTCTTT. It is translated as CASSLDVLDTEAFF. The whole variable domain, filled in from reference TRBV5-5 and TRBJ1-1, reads DAGVTQSPTHLIKTRGQQVTLRCSPISGHKSVSWYQQVLGQGPQFIFQYYEKEERGRGNFPDRFSARQFPNYSSELNVNALLLGDSALYLCASSLDVLDTEAFFGQGTRLTVV.

The chain employs TRBV5-1 and TRBJ1-4; a weak D match, TRBD1 (5 bases). The germline CDR1 and CDR2 sequences are SGHRS and YFSETQ. V lost 10 bases and J lost 0, with 22 bases in between. This CDR3 region has 17 residues. CDR3 nucleotides: TGCGCCTCTCGGGAGGGGAGAGGGACCGCAACTAATGAAAAACTGTTTTTT. Encoded protein: CASREGRGTATNEKLFF.

This clone was observed once. At one boundary the junction diverges from the germline segment, which might be a read error. V gene TRBV6-6 combines with J gene TRBJ2-7; weak D call: TRBD2 (7 bases). Per germline, CDR1 MNHNY and CDR2 SVGAGI (reference sequence). This CDR3 contains 13 residues. The chain's CDR3 is CASSYSNRDGTNF. For the CDR3, the DNA is TGTGCCAGCAGTTACTCGAACAGGGACGGGACTAACTTC.

The chain couples TRBV6-2 or TRBV6-3 to TRBJ2-7, with TRBD1 matching over 8 bases. J lost 3 bases, V lost 5 bases, and 12 bases had no gene match. The germline V gene encodes CDR1 MNHEY and CDR2 SVGEGT. The CDR3 extends over 16 amino acids. In DNA, the CDR3 is TGTGCCAGCAGTCCGACCGGGACAGGACTAAACTACGAGCAGTACTTC. As protein: CASSPTGTGLNYEQYF.

The chain couples TRBV19 to TRBJ2-2; D may be TRBD1 (6 bases). V was trimmed by 7 bases and J by 0 bases, leaving 9 bases between them. The CDR3 has 14 amino acids. Germline lookup yields CDR1 LNHDA and CDR2 SQIVND (reference sequence). The DNA for the CDR3 is TGTGCCAGTAATGGGGGCGCGAACACCGGGGAGCTGTTTTTT. It encodes CASNGGANTGELFF.

Comments on this clone: The same CDR3 arises from other DNA sequences in this sample as well. This chain links TRBV7-2 with TRBJ2-5; D tentatively reads TRBD1 or TRBD2 (5 bases each). There are 14 residues in the CDR3. Germline V CDR1 and CDR2: SGHTA, FQGNSA. Between the trimmed V and J ends, which lost 0 bases and 5 bases, there was a span of 10 bases. The CDR3 coding sequence is TGTGCCAGCAGCTTAGCGGGACGTGGGGAGACCCAGTACTTC. Its translation: CASSLAGRGETQYF. The whole variable domain, filled in from reference TRBV7-2 and TRBJ2-5, reads GAGVSQSPSNKVTEKGKDVELRCDPISGHTALYWYRQSLGQGLEFLIYFQGNSAPDKSGLPSDRFSAERTGGSVSTLTIQRTQQEDSAVYLCASSLAGRGETQYFGPGTRLLVL.

V usage is TRBV3-1 (or the pseudogene TRBV3-2) and J usage is TRBJ2-7; D is perhaps TRBD1 or TRBD2 (6 bases each). Trimming stripped 3 bases from V and 10 bases from J, with 22 bases between. The CDR3 is 15 amino acids. Germline-derived CDR1 and CDR2 are LGHDT and YNNKEL (reference sequence). The CDR3 sequence is CASSQGQGRRLPQYF. The CDR3 DNA is TGTGCCAGCAGCCAGGGTCAGGGGAGGCGGCTCCCCCAGTACTTC.

CDR3 protein: CASRDPGLLYEQYF. The DNA of the CDR3 is TGTGCCAGCAGGGACCCGGGACTACTCTACGAGCAGTACTTC. The chain is built from TRBV2 and TRBJ2-7; 7 bases map to TRBD2. This CDR3 is 14 amino acids long. With 6 bases clipped from V and 3 bases from J, the junction kept 8 bases outside the gene matches. Germline V gene sequence: CDR1 SNHLY, CDR2 FYNNEI.

The rearrangement uses TRBV11-2 and TRBJ1-1; a possible D gene is TRBD1 (6 bases). The CDR3 runs to 14 residues. Germline lookup yields CDR1 SGHAT and CDR2 FQNNGV. V was shortened by 3 bases and J by 7 bases, with 15 bases between the two germline ends. The CDR3 region is CASSLEQGTIEAFF. As DNA, the CDR3 is TGTGCCAGCAGCTTGGAGCAGGGGACAATTGAAGCTTTCTTT.

The chain recombines TRBV3-1 (or the pseudogene TRBV3-2) with TRBJ2-3; 16 nucleotides match TRBD2. The CDR3 runs 18 residues. The V segment lost 5 bases and the J segment 3 bases; nucleotides outside the gene matches: 8. Germline V gene sequence: CDR1 LGHDT, CDR2 YNNKEL (reference sequence). This CDR3 is CASSEPGLAGGPTDTQYF. As DNA, the CDR3 is TGTGCCAGCAGCGAACCGGGACTAGCGGGAGGGCCGACAGATACGCAGTATTTT.

The chain combines TRBV5-4 with TRBJ2-1, with TRBD1 matching 11 bases. The CDR3 length is 16 residues. With 4 bases clipped from V and 4 bases from J, the junction kept 7 bases outside the gene matches. The germline V gene has CDR1 SGHNT and CDR2 YYREEE (reference sequence). The CDR3 sequence: CASSAGTGGLYNEQFF. CDR3 nucleotides: TGTGCCAGCAGCGCCGGGACAGGGGGTTTATACAATGAGCAGTTCTTC.

The rearrangement joins TRBV11-2 to TRBJ1-6; the D gene is possibly TRBD1 (5 bases). The V and J ends lost 5 bases and 6 bases respectively, with 14 bases between them. The germline CDR1 and CDR2 sequences are SGHAT and FQNNGV. CDR3 length equals 15 residues. CDR3 in amino acids: CASSTRDSINSPLHF. In DNA form, the CDR3 reads TGTGCCAGCAGCACCCGGGACTCAATTAATTCACCCCTCCACTTT.

V and J are TRBV6-5 and TRBJ1-2; possible D gene TRBD1, 6 bases. CDR3 length: 13 residues. Germline assignment: CDR1 MNHEY and CDR2 SVGAGI. The V and J ends lost 8 bases and 4 bases respectively, with 14 bases between them. CDR3 loop: CASRGGPTYGYTF. CDR3 nucleotides: TGTGCCAGCCGGGGGGGGCCAACCTATGGCTACACCTTC.

The rearrangement joins TRBV6-5 to TRBJ2-7; a weak D match, TRBD1 (6 bases). V lost 10 bases and J 2 bases, leaving 18 bases between the germline ends. The CDR3 consists of 14 residues. The germline CDR1 and CDR2 sequences are MNHEY and SVGAGI. The DNA of the CDR3 is TGTGCCACCTGGAGACAGGTCGGAGCCTACGAGCAGTACTTC. This sequence encodes CATWRQVGAYEQYF.